This is a list of T cell receptor beta chains from one sample in a study of T cell responses to AZD1222 COVID-19 vaccine. Data came from immunoSEQ multiplex PCR; TCRdb stores just in-frame clones and leaves some out. The repertoire consists of about 150,000 clones, with roughly 90% occurring once and the leading ten covering 3% to 3.5%. Sequences were derived from peripheral blood, sampled 28 days after the second AZD1222 dose. The receptors were gathered from an adult who received the AZD1222 COVID-19 vaccine. The CDR3 runs from the conserved cysteine through the conserved F or W. D genes are given only for firm matches.

v_gene: TRBV27
j_gene: TRBJ1-2
d_gene: -
CDR3nt: TGTGCCAGCAGTTTATCCCCAGGGGAGGGCGGCTACACCTTC
CDR3aa: CASSLSPGEGGYTF

v_gene: TRBV6-5
j_gene: TRBJ2-3
d_gene: TRBD2
CDR3nt: TGTGCCAGCAGTTACGGACTAGCGATCAGCACAGATACGCAGTATTTT
CDR3aa: CASSYGLAISTDTQYF

v_gene: TRBV19
j_gene: TRBJ1-2
d_gene: TRBD1
CDR3nt: TGTGCCAGTAGCCAACTACCGAAGGGACAGATCTATGGCTACACCTTC
CDR3aa: CASSQLPKGQIYGYTF

v_gene: TRBV27
j_gene: TRBJ2-1
d_gene: -
CDR3nt: TGTGCCAGCAGTTTTGAACTTCGTAATGAGCAGTTCTTC
CDR3aa: CASSFELRNEQFF

v_gene: TRBV18
j_gene: TRBJ1-2
d_gene: -
CDR3nt: TGTGCCAGCTCACCGACATCAACCCGGGCGTCCTATGGCTACACCTTC
CDR3aa: CASSPTSTRASYGYTF

v_gene: TRBV6-5
j_gene: TRBJ1-3
d_gene: -
CDR3nt: TGTGCCAGCAGTTTAACTTTTTGGCAAGACGGGAACACCATATATTTT
CDR3aa: CASSLTFWQDGNTIYF

v_gene: TRBV12-3/TRBV12-4
j_gene: TRBJ2-1
d_gene: TRBD1
CDR3nt: TGTGCCAGCAGTTTAGAGGGGGCTAATGAGCAGTTCTTC
CDR3aa: CASSLEGANEQFF

v_gene: TRBV30
j_gene: TRBJ2-7
d_gene: TRBD1
CDR3nt: TGTGCCTGGAGTGTTGAGACAGGGGTTCCCTACGAGCAGTACTTC
CDR3aa: CAWSVETGVPYEQYF

v_gene: TRBV7-9
j_gene: TRBJ2-3
d_gene: TRBD2
CDR3nt: TGTGCCAGCAGCTTCCCTGCGGGAGTTGGAGATACGCAGTATTTT
CDR3aa: CASSFPAGVGDTQYF

v_gene: TRBV5-1
j_gene: TRBJ2-5
d_gene: TRBD1
CDR3nt: TGCGCCAGCAGCTGGGGGACAGGGAGTCAAGAGACCCAGTACTTC
CDR3aa: CASSWGTGSQETQYF

v_gene: TRBV10-2
j_gene: TRBJ1-5
d_gene: TRBD1
CDR3nt: TGCGCCAGCACACCGGACAGGTCTGATCAGCCCCAGCATTTT
CDR3aa: CASTPDRSDQPQHF

v_gene: TRBV6-2/TRBV6-3
j_gene: TRBJ2-2
d_gene: -
CDR3nt: TGTGCCAGCAGTTACTCGGGGGACTACACCGGGGAGCTGTTTTTT
CDR3aa: CASSYSGDYTGELFF

v_gene: TRBV6-5
j_gene: TRBJ2-3
d_gene: -
CDR3nt: TGTGCCAGCAGTTTACGGGCCGAGGGCACAGATACGCAGTATTTT
CDR3aa: CASSLRAEGTDTQYF